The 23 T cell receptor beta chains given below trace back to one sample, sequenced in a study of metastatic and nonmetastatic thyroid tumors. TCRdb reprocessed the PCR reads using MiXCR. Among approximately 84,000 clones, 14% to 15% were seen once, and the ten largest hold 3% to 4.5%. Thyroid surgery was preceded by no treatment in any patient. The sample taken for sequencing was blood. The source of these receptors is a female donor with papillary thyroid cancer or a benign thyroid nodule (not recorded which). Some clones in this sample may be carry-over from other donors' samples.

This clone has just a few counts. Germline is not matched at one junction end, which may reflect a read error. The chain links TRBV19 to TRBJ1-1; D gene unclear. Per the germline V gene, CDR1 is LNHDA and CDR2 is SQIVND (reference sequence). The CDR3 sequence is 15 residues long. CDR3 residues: CASSRTNPWPTGAFF. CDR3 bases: TGTGCCAGTAGCCGAACCAACCCATGGCCCACTGGAGCTTTCTTT.

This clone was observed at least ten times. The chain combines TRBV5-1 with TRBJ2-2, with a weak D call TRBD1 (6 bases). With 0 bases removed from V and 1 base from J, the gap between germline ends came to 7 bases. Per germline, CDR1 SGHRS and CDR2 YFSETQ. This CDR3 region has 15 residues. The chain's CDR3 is CASSLGRGNTGELFF. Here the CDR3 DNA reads TGCGCCAGCAGCTTGGGCAGGGGGAACACCGGGGAGCTGTTTTTT.

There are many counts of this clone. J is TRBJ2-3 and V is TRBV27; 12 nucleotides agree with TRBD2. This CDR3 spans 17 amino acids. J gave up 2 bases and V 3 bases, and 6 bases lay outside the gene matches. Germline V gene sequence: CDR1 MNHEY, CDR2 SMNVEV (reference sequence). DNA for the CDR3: TGTGCCAGCAGTTTTTCTAGCGGGGGGGAAAACACAGATACGCAGTATTTT. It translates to CASSFSSGGENTDTQYF.

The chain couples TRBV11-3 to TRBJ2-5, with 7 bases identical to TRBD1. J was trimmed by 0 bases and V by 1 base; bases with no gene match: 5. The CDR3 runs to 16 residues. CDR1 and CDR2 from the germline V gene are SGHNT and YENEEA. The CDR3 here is CASSLGGTAYQETQYF. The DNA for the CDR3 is TGTGCCAGCAGCTTAGGGGGGACAGCGTACCAAGAGACCCAGTACTTC.

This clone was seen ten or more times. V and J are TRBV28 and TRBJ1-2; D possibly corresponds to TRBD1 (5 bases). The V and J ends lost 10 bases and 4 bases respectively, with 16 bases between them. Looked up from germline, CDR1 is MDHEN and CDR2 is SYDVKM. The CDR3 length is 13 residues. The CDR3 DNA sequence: TGTGCCATCCTGGGGCCGGGGAGCTATGGCTACACCTTC. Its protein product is CAILGPGSYGYTF.

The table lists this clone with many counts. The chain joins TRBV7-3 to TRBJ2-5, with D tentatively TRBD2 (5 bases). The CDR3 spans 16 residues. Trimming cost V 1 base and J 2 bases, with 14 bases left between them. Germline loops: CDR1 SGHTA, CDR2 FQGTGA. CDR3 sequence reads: CASSLNTRGSQETQYF. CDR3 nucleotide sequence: TGTGCCAGCAGCTTAAATACTCGGGGTTCTCAAGAGACCCAGTACTTC.

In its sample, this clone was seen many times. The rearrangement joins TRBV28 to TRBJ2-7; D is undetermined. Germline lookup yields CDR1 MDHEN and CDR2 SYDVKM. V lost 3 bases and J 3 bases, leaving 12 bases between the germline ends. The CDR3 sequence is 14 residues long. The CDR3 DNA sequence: TGTGCCAGCAGTTTGGTCTCCACGGGCTACGAGCAGTACTTC. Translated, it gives CASSLVSTGYEQYF.

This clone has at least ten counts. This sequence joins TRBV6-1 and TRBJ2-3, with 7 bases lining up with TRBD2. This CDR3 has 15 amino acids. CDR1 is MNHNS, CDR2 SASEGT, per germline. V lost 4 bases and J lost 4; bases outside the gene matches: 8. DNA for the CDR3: TGTGCCAGCAGTGTCCTAGCGGCTGTCGCAGATACGCAGTATTTT. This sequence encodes CASSVLAAVADTQYF.

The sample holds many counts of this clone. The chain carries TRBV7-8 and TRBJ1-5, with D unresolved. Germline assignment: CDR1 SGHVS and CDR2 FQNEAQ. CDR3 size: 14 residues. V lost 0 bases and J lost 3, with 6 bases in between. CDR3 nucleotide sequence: TGTGCCAGCAGCTTAGCCGGCGTCAATCAGCCCCAGCATTTT. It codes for CASSLAGVNQPQHF.

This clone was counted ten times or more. Written as DNA, the CDR3 is TGTGCCAGCAGTGTCGAGGGGATGAACACTGAAGCTTTCTTT. Translated, it gives CASSVEGMNTEAFF. V usage is TRBV6-1 and J usage is TRBJ1-1, with D possibly matching TRBD1 (5 bases). With 4 bases removed from V and 0 bases from J, the gap between germline ends came to 9 bases. This CDR3 spans 14 amino acids. CDR1 and CDR2 from the germline V gene are MNHNS and SASEGT.

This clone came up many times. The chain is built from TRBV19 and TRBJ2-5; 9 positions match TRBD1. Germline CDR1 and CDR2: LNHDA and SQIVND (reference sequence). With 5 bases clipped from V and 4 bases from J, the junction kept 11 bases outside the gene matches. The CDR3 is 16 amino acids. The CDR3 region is CASSPGQGMVRETQYF. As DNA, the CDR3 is TGTGCCAGTAGTCCGGGACAGGGAATGGTCCGAGAGACCCAGTACTTC.

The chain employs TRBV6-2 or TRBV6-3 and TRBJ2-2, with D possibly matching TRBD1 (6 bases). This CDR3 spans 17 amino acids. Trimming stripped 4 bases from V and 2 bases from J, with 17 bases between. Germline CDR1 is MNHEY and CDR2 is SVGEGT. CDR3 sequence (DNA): TGTGCCAGCAGTTCATGGTGGGGGCAGCTTAACACCGGGGAGCTGTTTTTT. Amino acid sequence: CASSSWWGQLNTGELFF.

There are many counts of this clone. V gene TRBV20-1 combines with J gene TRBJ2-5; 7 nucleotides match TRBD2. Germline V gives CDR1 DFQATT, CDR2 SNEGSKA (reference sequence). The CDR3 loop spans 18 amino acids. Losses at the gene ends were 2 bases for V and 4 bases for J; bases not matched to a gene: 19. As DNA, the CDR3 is TGCAGTGCTAGAACGAGGGCCGCGGCGGGGGTGACGGGAGAGACCCAGTACTTC. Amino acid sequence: CSARTRAAAGVTGETQYF.

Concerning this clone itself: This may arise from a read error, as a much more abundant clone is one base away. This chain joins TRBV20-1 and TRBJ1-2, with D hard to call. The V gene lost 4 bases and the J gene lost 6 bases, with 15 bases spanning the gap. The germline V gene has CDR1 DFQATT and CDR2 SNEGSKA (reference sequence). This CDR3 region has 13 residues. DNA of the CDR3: TGCAGTGCTAAGGAGGGCAGCATCCATGGCTACACCTTC. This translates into CSAKEGSIHGYTF.

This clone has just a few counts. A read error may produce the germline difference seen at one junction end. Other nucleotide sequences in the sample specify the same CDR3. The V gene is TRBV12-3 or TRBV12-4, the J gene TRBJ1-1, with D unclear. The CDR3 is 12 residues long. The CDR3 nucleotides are TGTGCCAGCAGTTTGTCCAACACTGAAGCCTTCTTT. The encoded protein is CASSLSNTEAFF.

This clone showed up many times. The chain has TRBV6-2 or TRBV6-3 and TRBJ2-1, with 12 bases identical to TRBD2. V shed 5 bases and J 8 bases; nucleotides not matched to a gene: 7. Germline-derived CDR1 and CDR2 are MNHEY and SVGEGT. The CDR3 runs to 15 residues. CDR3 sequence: CASSLAGGAGDEQFF. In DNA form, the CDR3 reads TGTGCCAGCAGTCTAGCGGGGGGGGCCGGGGATGAGCAGTTCTTC.

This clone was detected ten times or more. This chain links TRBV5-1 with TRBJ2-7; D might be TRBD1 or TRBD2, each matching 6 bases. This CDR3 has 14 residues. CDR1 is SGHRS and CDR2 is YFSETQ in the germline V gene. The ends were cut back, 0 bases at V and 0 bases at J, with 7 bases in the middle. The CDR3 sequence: CASSLEGGSYEQYF. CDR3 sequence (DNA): TGCGCCAGCAGCTTGGAGGGGGGCTCCTACGAGCAGTACTTC.

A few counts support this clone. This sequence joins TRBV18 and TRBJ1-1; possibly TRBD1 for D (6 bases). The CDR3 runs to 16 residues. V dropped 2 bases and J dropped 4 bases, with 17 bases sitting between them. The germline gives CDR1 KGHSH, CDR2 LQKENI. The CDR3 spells CASSPGMGALGTEAFF. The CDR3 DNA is TGTGCCAGCTCACCAGGGATGGGGGCTTTGGGCACTGAAGCTTTCTTT. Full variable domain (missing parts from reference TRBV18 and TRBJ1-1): NAGVMQNPRHLVRRRGQEARLRCSPMKGHSHVYWYRQLPEEGLKFMVYLQKENIIDESGMPKERFSAEFPKEGPSILRIQQVVRGDSAAYFCASSPGMGALGTEAFFGQGTRLTVV.

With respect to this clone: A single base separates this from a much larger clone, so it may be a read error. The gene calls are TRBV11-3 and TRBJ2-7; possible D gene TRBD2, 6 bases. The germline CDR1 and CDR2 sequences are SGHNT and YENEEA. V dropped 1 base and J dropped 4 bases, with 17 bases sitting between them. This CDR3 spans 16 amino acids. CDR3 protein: CASSLGPGGQRYEQYF. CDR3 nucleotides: TGTGCCAGCAGCTTAGGCCCCGGAGGGCAGAGGTACGAGCAGTACTTC.

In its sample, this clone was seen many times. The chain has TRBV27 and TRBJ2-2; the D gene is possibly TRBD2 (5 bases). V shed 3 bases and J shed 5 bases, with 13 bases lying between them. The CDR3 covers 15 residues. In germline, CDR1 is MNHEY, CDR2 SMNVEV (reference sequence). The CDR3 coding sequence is TGTGCCAGCAGTTTTAACCGGGATCTAACCGGGGAGCTGTTTTTT. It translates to CASSFNRDLTGELFF.

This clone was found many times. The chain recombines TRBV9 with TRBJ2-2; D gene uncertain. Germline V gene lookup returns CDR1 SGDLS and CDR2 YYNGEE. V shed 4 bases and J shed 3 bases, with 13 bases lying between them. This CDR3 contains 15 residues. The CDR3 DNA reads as TGTGCCAGCAGCCGTATCGGTGGGTACACCGGGGAGCTGTTTTTT. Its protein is CASSRIGGYTGELFF.

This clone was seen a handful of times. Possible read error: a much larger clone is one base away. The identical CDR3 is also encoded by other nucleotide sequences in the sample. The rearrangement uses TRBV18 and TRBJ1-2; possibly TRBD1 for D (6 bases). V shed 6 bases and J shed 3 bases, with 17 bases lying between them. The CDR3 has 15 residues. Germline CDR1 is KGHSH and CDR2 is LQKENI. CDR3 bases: TGTGCCAGCTCGGGCACTGGGCAGGGGTACTATGGCTACACCTTC. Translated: CASSGTGQGYYGYTF.

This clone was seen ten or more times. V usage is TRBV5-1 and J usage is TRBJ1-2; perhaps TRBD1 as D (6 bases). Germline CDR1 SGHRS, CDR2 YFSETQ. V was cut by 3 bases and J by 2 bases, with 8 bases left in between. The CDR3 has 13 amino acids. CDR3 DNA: TGCGCCAGCAGCTGGACAGCCAACTATGGCTACACCTTC. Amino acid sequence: CASSWTANYGYTF.